The T cell receptor (delta chain) under discussion was sequenced for a study of γδ T cells in repeated Plasmodium falciparum infection. Overall study findings and caveats: Vdelta2-negative gammadelta repertoires, largely Vdelta1+, seemingly showed infection-driven waves of new clonal selection. Over time and infection, Vgamma9/Vdelta2+ repertoires remained highly stable and polyclonal. Donors in Mali lived in a small rural village, largely one ethnic group.

About this clone itself: The antigen is not known. This DNA's translation and the protein TCRdb lists, from a much larger clone, do not match at residue 5, likely due to a read error; the protein shown is translated from the DNA.

Gammadelta T cells were flow-sorted from PBMC into Vgamma9/Vdelta2+ and Vdelta2-negative populations for bulk analysis. Both TRG and TRD chains were sequenced from each sorted sample. TCRdb re-called the multiplex PCR reads with CATT. This table has 75,000 to 100,000 delta-chain clones, more than 1.4% appearing once. The V end lost 5 bases, the J end lost 1 base, and 19 bases lay between the germline ends. CDR3 length: 16 amino acids. The germline V gene encodes CDR1 GEAIGNYY and CDR2 EKD. The source of this sequence is a pool of human donors (malaria-infected and uninfected, not separated). Specimen: gamma-delta T cells from blood. The chain joins TRDV2 to TRDJ1; D ambiguous. The J gene was not available in TCRdb and was assigned here by matching the DNA to germline segments. The CDR3 loop is CACVPRPSTVTDKLIF. The DNA of the CDR3 is TGTGCCTGTGTCCCCCGGCCCAGTACTGTCACCGATAAACTCATCTTT.